Listed here are 29 T cell receptor beta chains from one sample, sequenced in a study of blood T cell repertoires in COVID-19 (dated by TCRdb to the early 2020s). Library method: the immunoSEQ multiplex PCR assay. The table was pulled from immuneACCESS by TCRdb, which kept in-frame rearrangements only. Such tables lose some clones; where checked, under half of the loss comes from unresolved V genes, and the rest has no known cause. This sample has roughly 70,000 clones in its table, and about four fifths of those were observed once. Around 9.7% of the sample is taken by the ten largest. What was sequenced was peripheral blood. These receptors all stem from a human donor in a cohort sampled during active COVID-19.

CDR3 residues: CASSFGQGNYGYTF. The CDR3 nucleotides are TGTGCCAGCAGTTTTGGGCAGGGGAACTATGGCTACACCTTC. The rearrangement uses TRBV28 and TRBJ1-2; maybe TRBD1 (6 bases). This CDR3 comprises 14 residues. V gave up 3 bases and J gave up 2 bases, with 10 bases separating them. Germline CDR1 reads MDHEN; CDR2 reads SYDVKM.

The CDR3 nucleotides are TGTGCCTGGAGCCTCGGAGGCTCTGGAAACACCATATATTTT. It specifies CAWSLGGSGNTIYF. The rearrangement joins TRBV30 to TRBJ1-3; D is ambiguous. V lost 3 bases, J lost 0 bases, and 9 bases lay in between. The germline gives CDR1 GTSNPN, CDR2 SVGIG (reference sequence). The CDR3 is 14 residues long.

The chain joins TRBV2 to TRBJ2-7, with a tentative D call TRBD2 (6 bases). Trimming removed 7 bases from V and 2 bases from J, with 15 bases in between. CDR3 length: 14 residues. Germline V gene lookup returns CDR1 SNHLY and CDR2 FYNNEI. The CDR3, as DNA: TGTGCCAGCACTGTAGGGACTTATACCTACGAGCAGTACTTC. As protein: CASTVGTYTYEQYF.

The chain links TRBV7-2 to TRBJ1-2, with TRBD1 matching 10 bases. The CDR3 is made up of 17 amino acids. V shed 5 bases and J 8 bases; nucleotides not matched to a gene: 17. Germline V CDR1 and CDR2: SGHTA, FQGNSA. CDR3 residues: CASSAGTGVGLTQGYTF. In nucleotides, the CDR3 is TGTGCCAGCAGCGCCGGGACAGGGGTGGGCCTCACCCAGGGCTACACCTTC.

The gene calls are TRBV7-8 and TRBJ2-5; tentatively, D is TRBD2 (7 bases). Trimming removed 5 bases at V and 5 bases at J, with 21 bases between. Germline lookup yields CDR1 SGHVS and CDR2 FQNEAQ. This CDR3 region has 16 residues. The DNA of the CDR3 is TGTGCCAGCAGCCCACATAGACTAGGGGGGGTGGAGACCCAGTACTTC. Encoded protein: CASSPHRLGGVETQYF.

In DNA, the CDR3 is TGTGCCAGCAGCCGAGGGGAGGGTGGAAAAAAACTGTTTTTT. It translates to CASSRGEGGKKLFF. V usage is TRBV3-1 (or the pseudogene TRBV3-2) and J usage is TRBJ1-4; D may be TRBD1 (5 bases). The CDR3 totals 14 residues. Germline V gives CDR1 LGHDT, CDR2 YNNKEL (reference sequence). Trimming cost V 4 bases and J 9 bases, with 15 bases left between them.

This clone is judged medium-sized. The chain couples TRBV19 to TRBJ2-7, with 7 bases fitting TRBD2. Germline V gene data show CDR1 as LNHDA and CDR2 as SQIVND (reference sequence). The trim removed 3 bases at V and 2 bases at J, leaving 1 base unmatched. The CDR3 extends over 13 amino acids. Written as DNA, the CDR3 is TGTGCCAGTAGTATGGGACTAACCTACGAGCAGTACTTC. Protein product: CASSMGLTYEQYF.

The chain has TRBV15 and TRBJ1-2; D is undetermined. The V gene's germline CDR1 is LNHNV and CDR2 YYDKDF (reference sequence). The CDR3 spans 15 residues. V was trimmed by 1 base and J by 5 bases, leaving 14 bases between them. The CDR3 reads CATSRGSPGVYGYTF. CDR3 nucleotides: TGTGCCACCAGCAGAGGGTCACCCGGGGTTTATGGCTACACCTTC. The variable domain in full, with the rest retrieved from reference TRBV15 and TRBJ1-2, is DAMVIQNPRYQVTQFGKPVTLSCSQTLNHNVMYWYQQKSSQAPKLLFHYYDKDFNNEADTPDNFQSRRPNTSFCFLDIRSPGLGDTAMYLCATSRGSPGVYGYTFGSGTRLTVV.

In its sample, this clone was seen a few times. The chain joins TRBV2 to TRBJ2-1; 10 nucleotides align to TRBD2. The J segment lost 1 base and the V segment lost 7 bases, leaving 31 bases of the junction unmatched. CDR1 SNHLY and CDR2 FYNNEI come from the germline V gene. The CDR3 runs 24 residues. Here the CDR3 reads CASIGRSSGLASPRGARSYNEQFF. CDR3 sequence (DNA): TGTGCCAGCATCGGGCGATCTTCGGGACTAGCGTCCCCCAGAGGGGCTCGGTCCTACAATGAGCAGTTCTTC.

CDR3 amino acids: CASSLSGAYEQYF. For the CDR3, the DNA is TGTGCCAGCAGTTTATCGGGCGCCTACGAGCAGTACTTC. The chain carries TRBV27 and TRBJ2-7; D is undetermined. CDR1 is MNHEY, CDR2 SMNVEV, per germline (reference sequence). Trimming pared 0 bases from V and 2 bases from J, leaving 5 bases between. The CDR3 has 13 amino acids.

The chain couples TRBV6-2 or TRBV6-3 to TRBJ1-5; D is unclear. This CDR3 has 13 residues. Germline V gives CDR1 MNHEY, CDR2 SVGEGT. V shed 4 bases and J shed 7 bases, with 11 bases lying between them. The CDR3 DNA follows: TGTGCCAGCAGTTCTCAACTCGGGCAGCCCCAGCATTTT. This sequence encodes CASSSQLGQPQHF.

The chain combines TRBV6-5 with TRBJ2-7, with a weak D call TRBD1 (5 bases). V dropped 6 bases and J dropped 3 bases, with 9 bases sitting between them. Germline V lookup: CDR1 MNHEY, CDR2 SVGAGI. The CDR3 contains 12 residues. CDR3 in DNA: TGTGCCAGCAGCCAAGACAGCTACGAGCAGTACTTC. Amino acids: CASSQDSYEQYF.

This chain links TRBV10-2 with TRBJ2-7; 8 bases map to TRBD2. CDR3 length equals 14 residues. J gave up 2 bases and V 4 bases, and 4 bases lay outside the gene matches. The germline gives CDR1 WSHSY, CDR2 SAAADI. DNA for the CDR3: TGCGCCAGCAGTGGACTAGCGCTTACCTACGAGCAGTACTTC. Its protein is CASSGLALTYEQYF.

Remarks on this clone: This CDR3 fails to terminate in the conserved phenylalanine or tryptophan, so it likely reflects a read error. The DNA is left out, because the CDR3 cannot be placed on it with certainty; the CDR3 is given as TCRdb lists it. V usage is TRBV10-1 and J usage is TRBJ2-3; the table's D call, TRBD2, has no DNA check behind it. From its first to its last residue, the CDR3 has 10 amino acids. The V gene's germline CDR1 is WNHNN and CDR2 SYGVQD (reference sequence). The CDR3 protein is CASSEETGVA.

J is TRBJ1-3 and V is TRBV11-2; D is uncertain. Between the trimmed V and J ends, which lost 0 bases and 0 bases, there was a span of 9 bases. The CDR3 runs 16 residues. Germline V gene data show CDR1 as SGHAT and CDR2 as FQNNGV. The CDR3 here is CASSLDVRSSGNTIYF. The CDR3 DNA follows: TGTGCCAGCAGCTTAGATGTCCGGAGCTCTGGAAACACCATATATTTT.

The rearrangement joins TRBV19 to TRBJ1-1; 8 positions match TRBD1. The CDR3 has 16 amino acids. CDR1 LNHDA and CDR2 SQIVND come from the germline V gene (reference sequence). Trimming cost V 3 bases and J 0 bases; bases outside gene matches: 6. CDR3 loop: CASSILRTGLNTEAFF. The CDR3 bases are TGTGCCAGTAGTATCCTCAGGACAGGGTTGAACACTGAAGCTTTCTTT.

This rearrangement joins TRBV19 to TRBJ1-4; the D gene is possibly TRBD1 (5 bases). The V and J ends lost 6 bases and 5 bases respectively, with 16 bases between them. The CDR3 loop spans 15 amino acids. Per the germline V gene, CDR1 is LNHDA and CDR2 is SQIVND (reference sequence). In DNA form, the CDR3 reads TGTGCCAGTAGCCAACGCGGGGGGACGAATGAAAAACTGTTTTTT. Its translation: CASSQRGGTNEKLFF.

The chain links TRBV7-2 to TRBJ2-2; no reliable D call. Per germline, CDR1 SGHTA and CDR2 FQGNSA. Between the trimmed V and J ends, which lost 1 base and 7 bases, there was a span of 13 bases. The CDR3 has 15 amino acids. CDR3: CASSLGRQRRGELFF. The CDR3 DNA follows: TGTGCCAGCAGCTTAGGACGCCAGCGTCGCGGGGAGCTGTTTTTT.

The J gene is TRBJ1-1, the V gene TRBV14, with D possibly matching TRBD1 (6 bases). The V gene lost 0 bases and the J gene lost 1 base, with 18 bases spanning the gap. CDR1 and CDR2 from the germline V gene are SGHDN and FVKESK. This CDR3 has 18 residues. The CDR3 coding sequence is TGTGCCAGCAGCCAAGACGTGGGTAAGAGGGGGACGAACACTGAAGCTTTCTTT. This codes for CASSQDVGKRGTNTEAFF.

The gene calls are TRBV7-9 and TRBJ2-3; TRBD2 matches 8 bases. The CDR3 length is 12 residues. Germline V gives CDR1 SEHNR, CDR2 FQNEAQ (reference sequence). J gave up 6 bases and V 8 bases, and 4 bases lay outside the gene matches. The CDR3, as DNA: TGTGCCAGCCACGGGAGGGGGGATACGCAGTATTTT. This sequence encodes CASHGRGDTQYF.

This clone was found once. The chain combines TRBV28 with TRBJ2-3; 9 nucleotides match TRBD2. The germline CDR1 and CDR2 sequences are MDHEN and SYDVKM. The CDR3 has 14 amino acids. V gave up 6 bases and J gave up 4 bases; unmatched junction bases: 5. The CDR3 region has the DNA TGTGCCAGCAGCCGTAGCGGGAGCGCAGATACGCAGTATTTT. This sequence encodes CASSRSGSADTQYF. Using reference TRBV28 and TRBJ2-3 for the parts outside the CDR3, the full variable domain is DVKVTQSSRYLVKRTGEKVFLECVQDMDHENMFWYRQDPGLGLRLIYFSYDVKMKEKGDIPEGYSVSREKKERFSLILESASTNQTSMYLCASSRSGSADTQYFGPGTRLTVL.

This chain uses TRBV27 with TRBJ1-5, with no clear D. The germline CDR1 and CDR2 sequences are MNHEY and SMNVEV (reference sequence). The CDR3 length is 13 residues. The germline V and J ends were trimmed by 5 bases and 3 bases, with 8 bases remaining between them. The DNA for the CDR3 is TGTGCCAGCAGTCCCAGGATCAATCAGCCCCAGCATTTT. Translating it yields CASSPRINQPQHF.

The chain carries TRBV6-6 and TRBJ1-5; D remains ambiguous. Deletions cut 2 bases from V and 7 bases from J, with 12 bases between. The CDR3 consists of 14 residues. Germline CDR1 and CDR2: MNHNY and SVGAGI (reference sequence). In DNA form, the CDR3 reads TGTGCCAGCAGTTACGGAGGGAGTGGGCAGCCCCAGCATTTT. It is translated as CASSYGGSGQPQHF.

The chain uses TRBV5-1 and TRBJ2-7; 10 nucleotides match TRBD1. The CDR3 sequence is 14 residues long. The germline V gene encodes CDR1 SGHRS and CDR2 YFSETQ. V lost 4 bases, J lost 3 bases, and 4 bases stayed unmatched. CDR3 DNA sequence: TGCGCCAGCAGCACGACAGGGGGCCGCTACGAGCAGTACTTC. Translation gives CASSTTGGRYEQYF.

This chain joins TRBV9 and TRBJ1-3; D is undetermined. The CDR3 sequence is 14 residues long. Trimming left V 0 bases short and J 4 bases short, with 8 bases between. Germline V gene sequence: CDR1 SGDLS, CDR2 YYNGEE. The CDR3 DNA reads TGTGCCAGCAGCGTAGCCGGGGTCGGAAACACCATATATTTT. Residues: CASSVAGVGNTIYF.

The V call is TRBV7-2, the J call TRBJ2-5; TRBD2 is a possible D gene (5 bases). Trimming removed 3 bases at V and 2 bases at J, with 10 bases between. Per the germline V gene, CDR1 is SGHTA and CDR2 is FQGNSA. The CDR3 contains 14 residues. The CDR3 DNA follows: TGTGCCAGCAGCTTTGCGGGTACACAAGAGACCCAGTACTTC. Translating gives CASSFAGTQETQYF.

V usage is TRBV6-1 and J usage is TRBJ1-1; D not resolved. In germline, CDR1 is MNHNS, CDR2 SASEGT. The germline V and J ends were trimmed by 2 bases and 0 bases, with 4 bases remaining between them. The CDR3 extends over 13 amino acids. CDR3 nucleotides: TGTGCCAGCAGTGAACAGTTGAACACTGAAGCTTTCTTT. Translated, it gives CASSEQLNTEAFF.

The V and J genes are TRBV9 and TRBJ2-1, with 7 bases identical to TRBD2. V trimming: 4 bases; J trimming: 3 bases; junction bases outside the gene matches: 7. CDR1 and CDR2 from the germline V gene are SGDLS and YYNGEE. The CDR3 loop spans 15 amino acids. The CDR3 DNA sequence: TGTGCCAGCAGCCATCTAGCGGACCTCTACAATGAGCAGTTCTTC. The encoded protein is CASSHLADLYNEQFF.

The genes are TRBV7-6 and TRBJ2-7, with 8 positions matching TRBD1. The CDR3 loop spans 15 amino acids. Looked up from germline, CDR1 is SGHVS and CDR2 is FNYEAQ. V dropped 5 bases and J dropped 0; count of bases not matched to a gene: 6. CDR3 DNA: TGTGCCAGCAGCCCCAGGGGGCTCCTCTCCTACGAGCAGTACTTC. Protein product: CASSPRGLLSYEQYF.